Sequencing of this T cell receptor (beta chain) was carried out in a study of blood T cells in healthy people across ages. There are 14 residues in the CDR3. V was cut by 6 bases and J by 0 bases, with 11 bases left in between. This clonotype showed up many times. Combining a sample-barcoded 5' primer with a J-beta primer mix, a second PCR ran for 7 to 11 cycles. MiXCR, run by TCRdb on the 5' RACE reads, gives a single entry per CDR3 protein. Here the sample spans fewer than 1,000,000 distinct CDR3 sequences, about half being singletons. The rearrangement uses TRBV12-3 or TRBV12-4 and TRBJ2-5; D uncertain. Sequencing was done on a sample of blood. The receptor was isolated from a man older than 75 in good health. The CDR3: CASSAARYQETQYF. Here the CDR3 DNA reads TGTGCCAGCAGCGCCGCCCGGTACCAAGAGACCCAGTACTTC.